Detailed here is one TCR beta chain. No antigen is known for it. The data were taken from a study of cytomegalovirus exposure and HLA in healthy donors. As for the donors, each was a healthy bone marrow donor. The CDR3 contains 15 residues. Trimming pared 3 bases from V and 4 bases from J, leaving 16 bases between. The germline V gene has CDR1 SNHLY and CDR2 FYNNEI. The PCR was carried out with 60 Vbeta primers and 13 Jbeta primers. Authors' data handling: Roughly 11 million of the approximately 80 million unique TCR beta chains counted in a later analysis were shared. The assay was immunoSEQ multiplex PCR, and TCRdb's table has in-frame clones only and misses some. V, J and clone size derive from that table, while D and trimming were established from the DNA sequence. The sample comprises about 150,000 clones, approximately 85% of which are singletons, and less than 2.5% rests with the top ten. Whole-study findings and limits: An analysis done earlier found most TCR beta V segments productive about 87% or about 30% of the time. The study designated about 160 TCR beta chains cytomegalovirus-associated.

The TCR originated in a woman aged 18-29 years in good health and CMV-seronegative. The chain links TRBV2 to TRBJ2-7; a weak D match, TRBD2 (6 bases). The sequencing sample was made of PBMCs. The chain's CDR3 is CASSDRRDGSYEQYF. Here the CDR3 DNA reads TGTGCCAGCAGTGACCGACGGGACGGGAGTTACGAGCAGTACTTC. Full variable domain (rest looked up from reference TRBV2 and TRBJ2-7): EPEVTQTPSHQVTQMGQEVILRCVPISNHLYFYWYRQILGQKVEFLVSFYNNEISEKSEIFDDQFSVERPDGSNFTLKIRSTKLEDSAMYFCASSDRRDGSYEQYFGPGTRLTVT.